Following are 19 T cell receptor beta chains from one sample sequenced in a study of human T cells and chemical hapten exposure. MiXCR, applied by TCRdb to the RACE reads, yields one record per CDR3 protein. Of tens of thousands of distinct CDR3 sequences in the sample, about 10% were seen once. Sample time point: pre-sensitization, week 0. As for treatment: therapeutic diphenylcyclopropenone sensitization with weekly scalp DPC. Sequencing was performed on whole blood, taken in connection with sensitization to the hapten diphenylcyclopropenone (DPC). The origin of the receptors is a middle-aged woman with alopecia areata. Some clones in this sample may be carry-over from other donors' samples.

The chain couples TRBV5-4 to TRBJ2-7; TRBD1 aligns across 8 bases. The length of the CDR3 is 15 residues. The junction had 6 bases not matched to a gene; V was cut back by 4 bases and J by 0 bases. Germline V gives CDR1 SGHNT, CDR2 YYREEE (reference sequence). CDR3 nucleotide sequence: TGTGCCAGCAGCCGGGGGACAGGTTACTCCTACGAGCAGTACTTC. Protein sequence: CASSRGTGYSYEQYF.

This clonotype was recorded a few times. The gene calls are TRBV6-5 and TRBJ2-7; D gene unclear. Germline lookup yields CDR1 MNHEY and CDR2 SVGAGI. The CDR3 is 16 amino acids. The germline V and J ends were trimmed by 0 bases and 0 bases, with 12 bases remaining between them. The CDR3 DNA is TGTGCCAGCAGTTACTCGGTTACTCACAACTCCTACGAGCAGTACTTC. This sequence encodes CASSYSVTHNSYEQYF.

This clonotype has ten or more counts. The CDR3 spells CASSLGQGGTDTQYF. CDR3 sequence (DNA): TGTGCCAGCAGCTTAGGACAGGGTGGAACAGATACGCAGTATTTT. The rearrangement joins TRBV11-2 to TRBJ2-3, with 7 nucleotides matching TRBD1. Germline CDR1 reads SGHAT; CDR2 reads FQNNGV. Trimming took 1 base from V and 3 from J; bases not matched to a gene: 4. The CDR3 is 15 amino acids.

Only a few counts were recorded for this clonotype. The chain employs TRBV20-1 and TRBJ1-5; TRBD1 matches 10 bases. This CDR3 spans 16 amino acids. V lost 1 base to trimming and J lost 3 bases; unmatched junction nucleotides: 6. The germline V gene has CDR1 DFQATT and CDR2 SNEGSKA (reference sequence). CDR3 in amino acids: CSARVPGQGFNQPQHF. The CDR3 DNA reads as TGCAGTGCTAGAGTACCGGGACAGGGGTTCAATCAGCCCCAGCATTTT.

This clonotype appeared many times. The gene calls are TRBV9 and TRBJ1-1, with TRBD1 matching over 10 bases. CDR3 length: 15 residues. With V trimmed by 5 bases and J by 4 bases, 8 bases remained unmatched. From germline, CDR1 is SGDLS and CDR2 YYNGEE. The CDR3 coding sequence is TGTGCCAGCAGAGCCGGGACAGGGGTGGCCACTGAAGCTTTCTTT. Translation: CASRAGTGVATEAFF.

This clonotype appeared many times. J is TRBJ1-6 and V is TRBV3-1, with D maybe TRBD1 (6 bases). Germline CDR1 LGHDT, CDR2 YNNKEL (reference sequence). V lost 6 bases and J lost 1, with 7 bases in between. The CDR3 consists of 14 residues. CDR3 sequence (DNA): TGTGCCAGCAGTCAGGGGTCCTATAATTCACCCCTCCACTTT. Amino acids: CASSQGSYNSPLHF.

This clonotype occurred many times. This rearrangement joins TRBV7-8 to TRBJ2-1; no clear D. V was trimmed by 5 bases and J by 4 bases, leaving 12 bases between them. This CDR3 is built from 14 residues. Germline V gives CDR1 SGHVS, CDR2 FQNEAQ. The CDR3 sequence is CASSPRWLYNEQFF. The CDR3 DNA follows: TGTGCCAGCAGCCCCAGGTGGCTGTACAATGAGCAGTTCTTC.

V is TRBV5-6 and J is TRBJ2-1; the match to TRBD2 covers 8 bases. V trimming: 0 bases; J trimming: 15 bases; junction bases outside the gene matches: 5. The CDR3 extends over 12 amino acids. The germline gives CDR1 SGHDT, CDR2 YYEEEE. CDR3 sequence (DNA): TGTGCCAGCAGCTTGGAGGGGACTAGTGGGTTCTTC. Protein sequence: CASSLEGTSGFF.

This clonotype was observed at least ten times. The chain combines TRBV7-3 with TRBJ1-6; 7 bases line up with TRBD1. Losses at the gene ends were 5 bases for V and 8 bases for J; bases not matched to a gene: 12. There are 16 residues in the CDR3. The germline CDR1 and CDR2 sequences are SGHTA and FQGTGA. CDR3 sequence (DNA): TGTGCCAGCAGCCCCTCACAGGGGAAATTTGATTCACCCCTCCACTTT. Translating it yields CASSPSQGKFDSPLHF.

Many counts were recorded for this clonotype. The gene calls are TRBV27 and TRBJ1-3; 7 bases agree with TRBD1. V lost 3 bases and J lost 1; bases outside the gene matches: 6. Germline V gene data show CDR1 as MNHEY and CDR2 as SMNVEV (reference sequence). The CDR3 has 16 amino acids. CDR3 bases: TGTGCCAGCAGTTTTAGTGCGGACAGGTCTGGAAACACCATATATTTT. Translation gives CASSFSADRSGNTIYF.

This clonotype was counted only a few times. The V gene is TRBV27, the J gene TRBJ2-1, with 7 positions matching TRBD2. Germline CDR1 is MNHEY and CDR2 is SMNVEV (reference sequence). V was clipped by 3 bases and J by 9 bases; unmatched bases: 11. CDR3 length: 15 residues. CDR3 coding DNA: TGTGCCAGCAGTTTTCGGACTAGGATAACTCCTGAGCAGTTCTTC. Translated, it gives CASSFRTRITPEQFF.

This clonotype was picked up many times. The V gene is TRBV20-1, the J gene TRBJ2-1; 10 bases are a match to TRBD2. Germline CDR1 and CDR2: DFQATT and SNEGSKA (reference sequence). The CDR3 is 15 residues long. Trimming removed 3 bases from V and 3 bases from J; junction bases left unmatched: 5. The DNA for the CDR3 is TGCAGTGCTAGCGCGCTAGCGGGAGTCTACAATGAGCAGTTCTTC. Its translation: CSASALAGVYNEQFF.

This clonotype was counted between two and nine times. DNA of the CDR3: TGTGCCAGCAGCCGGACGGGGTACGAGCAGTACTTC. Translated: CASSRTGYEQYF. The chain employs TRBV5-4 and TRBJ2-7, with a possible D match to TRBD2 (5 bases). The V gene lost 4 bases and the J gene lost 4 bases, with 9 bases spanning the gap. Germline CDR1 and CDR2: SGHNT and YYREEE (reference sequence). This CDR3 has 12 residues.

This clonotype appeared many times. V and J are TRBV20-1 and TRBJ2-7, with D possibly TRBD1 on 5 matching bases. The CDR3 extends over 14 amino acids. Trimming pared 0 bases from V and 0 bases from J, leaving 9 bases between. The germline V gene has CDR1 DFQATT and CDR2 SNEGSKA (reference sequence). As DNA, the CDR3 is TGCAGTGCTAGAGACCCGACAGTCTCCTACGAGCAGTACTTC. Its translation is CSARDPTVSYEQYF.

This clonotype showed up many times. The chain carries TRBV30 and TRBJ1-1; D is unresolved. The V end lost 0 bases, the J end lost 8 bases, and 13 bases lay between the germline ends. From germline, CDR1 is GTSNPN and CDR2 SVGIG (reference sequence). The length of the CDR3 is 13 residues. The CDR3 loop reads CAWSVREGREAFF. The DNA of the CDR3 is TGTGCCTGGAGTGTACGGGAAGGGAGGGAAGCTTTCTTT.

A remark on this clonotype: A much larger clone lies a single base off, so this may be a read error. The V call is TRBV27, the J call TRBJ1-1; TRBD1 might be the D (6 bases). There are 14 residues in the CDR3. From germline, CDR1 is MNHEY and CDR2 SMNVEV (reference sequence). The CDR3 nucleotides read TGTACCAGCAGCCTTCGGGGGCTGGACACTGAAGCTTTCTTT. It encodes CTSSLRGLDTEAFF.

This sequence joins TRBV19 and TRBJ2-3; no definite D call. This CDR3 has 16 residues. Deletions cut 1 base from V and 2 bases from J, with 13 bases between. Per germline, CDR1 LNHDA and CDR2 SQIVND (reference sequence). DNA of the CDR3: TGTGCCAGTAGTATAGGGACCGGGCTAATCACAGATACGCAGTATTTT. Its protein is CASSIGTGLITDTQYF.

This chain uses TRBV6-1 with TRBJ2-7; possible D gene TRBD2, 6 bases. The CDR3 loop spans 14 amino acids. V was shortened by 7 bases and J by 0 bases, with 13 bases between the two germline ends. Germline CDR1 reads MNHNS; CDR2 reads SASEGT. The CDR3 reads CASTSTGSSYEQYF. CDR3 DNA sequence: TGTGCCAGCACCTCCACCGGGAGCTCCTACGAGCAGTACTTC.

This clonotype has a handful of counts. This chain links TRBV11-2 with TRBJ2-2, with 7 positions matching TRBD1. CDR3 length: 14 amino acids. J lost 4 bases, V lost 5 bases, and 4 bases had no gene match. Germline-derived CDR1 and CDR2 are SGHAT and FQNNGV. DNA of the CDR3: TGTGCCAGCAGCCCAGACAGGGTCACCGGGGAGCTGTTTTTT. This encodes CASSPDRVTGELFF.